The source of this T cell receptor (beta chain) is a study of blood T cell repertoires in COVID-19. Background on the study: The study drew acute and convalescent COVID-19 samples from the United States, Italy and Spain. PBMCs, B-cell-depleted T cells, or T cells were the source of the cDNA or gDNA that made up the material.

Original methodology: Amplifying reference gene primers gave estimates of nucleated cell counts. Repertoires were generated with immunoSEQ multiplex PCR, while TCRdb's copy carries only in-frame clones and drops some. V and J calls and clone size are given by that table; D and trimming were obtained from the DNA. Altogether roughly 88,000 clones are present, 90% to 95% being singletons, with the ten largest covering just under 4%. V was clipped by 0 bases and J by 5 bases; unmatched bases: 7. This CDR3 spans 15 amino acids. Germline loops: CDR1 SGHRS, CDR2 YFSETQ. The specimen sequenced was peripheral blood. This sequence originates from a woman aged 45-65 years in a cohort sampled during active COVID-19. This chain connects TRBV5-1 to TRBJ2-5; 7 positions match TRBD1. The CDR3: CASSLGRGRGETQYF. DNA for the CDR3: TGCGCCAGCAGCTTGGGTAGGGGGCGCGGTGAGACCCAGTACTTC.